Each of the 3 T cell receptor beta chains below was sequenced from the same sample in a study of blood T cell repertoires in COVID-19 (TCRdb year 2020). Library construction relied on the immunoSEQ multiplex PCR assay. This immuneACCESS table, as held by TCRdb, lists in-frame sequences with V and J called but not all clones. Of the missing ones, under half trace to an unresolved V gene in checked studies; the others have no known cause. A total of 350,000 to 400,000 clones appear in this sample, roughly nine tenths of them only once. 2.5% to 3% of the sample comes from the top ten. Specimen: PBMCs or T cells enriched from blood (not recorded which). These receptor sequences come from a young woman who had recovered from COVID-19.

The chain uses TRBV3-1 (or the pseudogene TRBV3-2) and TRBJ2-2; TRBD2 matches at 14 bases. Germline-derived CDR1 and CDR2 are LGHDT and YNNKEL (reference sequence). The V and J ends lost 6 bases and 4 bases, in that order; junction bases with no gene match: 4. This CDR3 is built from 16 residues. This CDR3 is CASRRLAGGITGELFF. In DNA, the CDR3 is TGTGCCAGCAGACGACTAGCGGGGGGGATCACCGGGGAGCTGTTTTTT.

This CDR3 is CASSLSVGQATYEQYF. The CDR3 region has the DNA TGTGCCAGCAGTTTATCTGTCGGACAGGCGACCTACGAGCAGTACTTC. The gene calls are TRBV27 and TRBJ2-7; 7 bases are shared with TRBD1. The CDR3 is 16 residues long. The germline CDR1 and CDR2 sequences are MNHEY and SMNVEV (reference sequence). J was trimmed by 2 bases and V by 0 bases; bases with no gene match: 7.

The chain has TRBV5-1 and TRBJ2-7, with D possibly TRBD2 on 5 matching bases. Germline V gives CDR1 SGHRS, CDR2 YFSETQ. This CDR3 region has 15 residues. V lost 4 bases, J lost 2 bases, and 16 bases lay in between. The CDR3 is CASSPEGRETYEQYF. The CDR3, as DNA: TGCGCCAGCAGCCCAGAAGGACGGGAAACCTACGAGCAGTACTTC. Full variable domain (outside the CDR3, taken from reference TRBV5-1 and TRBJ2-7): KAGVTQTPRYLIKTRGQQVTLSCSPISGHRSVSWYQQTPGQGLQFLFEYFSETQRNKGNFPGRFSGRQFSNSRSEMNVSTLELGDSALYLCASSPEGRETYEQYFGPGTRLTVT.